This TCR beta chain is drawn from a study of cytomegalovirus exposure and HLA in healthy donors. Only one count was recorded for this clone. The CDR3 has 15 residues. The V and J ends lost 5 bases and 5 bases, in that order; junction bases with no gene match: 12. Germline V lookup: CDR1 SEHNR, CDR2 FQNEAQ (reference sequence). PCR employed 60 Vbeta and 13 Jbeta primers. Sequenced by immunoSEQ multiplex PCR; TCRdb stores in-frame clones only, minus some. The sample holds some 130,000 clones; 65% to 80% are singletons and the top ten take approximately 0.93%. Sequencing was done on a sample of PBMCs. This receptor was identified in a human donor in good health. V is TRBV7-9 and J is TRBJ2-7; 7 nucleotides align to TRBD2. The DNA for the CDR3 is TGTGCCAGCAGCCCGGGGACTACGATATTGGACGAGCAGTACTTC. Its translation: CASSPGTTILDEQYF.